The T cell receptor (beta chain) under discussion was sequenced for a study of neurological immune-mediated disorders. Study-wide results and caveats: Levels of TCR clonal expansion peaked in HTLV-1-associated myelopathy and reached their lowest in multiple sclerosis, under those of healthy controls. Across subjects, expanded clones had no CDR3 amino acid sequences in common, pointing to private repertoires in all groups.

This clonotype was counted at least ten times. What it recognizes is unknown. Synthesis of cDNA used 5'RACE (with 10-nucleotide random UMIs). Over 160 million TCR-beta sequences from 15-18 subjects came out of each sequencing run. From the 5' RACE reads, TCRdb called clonotypes with MiXCR, one entry per CDR3 protein. The table records about 24,000 distinct CDR3 sequences, over 10% of them present only once. Germline CDR1 SEHNR, CDR2 FQNEAQ (reference sequence). The length of the CDR3 is 14 residues. The trim removed 5 bases at V and 7 bases at J, leaving 8 bases unmatched. The V and J genes are TRBV7-9 and TRBJ1-2, with 9 bases aligning to TRBD1. The sequenced sample was PBMCs. This TCR was sampled from a woman in her forties with HTLV-1-associated myelopathy (HAM/TSP). This CDR3 reads CASSPSGTGFGYTF. Written as DNA, the CDR3 is TGTGCCAGCAGCCCCTCCGGGACAGGGTTTGGCTACACCTTC.